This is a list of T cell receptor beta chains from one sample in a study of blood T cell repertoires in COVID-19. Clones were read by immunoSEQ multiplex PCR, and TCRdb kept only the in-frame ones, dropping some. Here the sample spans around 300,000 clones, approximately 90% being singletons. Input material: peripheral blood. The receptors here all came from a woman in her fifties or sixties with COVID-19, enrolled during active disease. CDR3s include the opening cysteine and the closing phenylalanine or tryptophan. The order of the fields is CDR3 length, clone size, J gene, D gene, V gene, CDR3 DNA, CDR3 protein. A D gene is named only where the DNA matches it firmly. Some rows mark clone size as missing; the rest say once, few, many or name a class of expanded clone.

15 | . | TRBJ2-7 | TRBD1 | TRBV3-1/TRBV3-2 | TGTGCCAGCAGTATCGCGGAACAGGGGGCTTACGAGCAGTACTTC | CASSIAEQGAYEQYF
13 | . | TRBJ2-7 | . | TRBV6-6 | TGTGCCAGCAGTTACGGAGAGACCTACGAGCAGTACTTC | CASSYGETYEQYF
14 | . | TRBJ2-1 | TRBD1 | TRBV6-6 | TGTGCCAGCAGTTGGACAGGGCAATACAATGAGCAGTTCTTC | CASSWTGQYNEQFF
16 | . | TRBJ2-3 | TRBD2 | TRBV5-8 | TGTGCCAGCAGTTCTCGACTAGCCGGAGGGACAGATACGCAGTATTTT | CASSSRLAGGTDTQYF
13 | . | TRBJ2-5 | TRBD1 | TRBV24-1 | TGTGCCACCGCCGCGACAGGGAGAGAGACCCAGTACTTC | CATAATGRETQYF
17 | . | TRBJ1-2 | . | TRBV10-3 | TGTGCCATCAGTGAGCCTATGGGTAGGGGCAGGGACTATGGCTACACCTTC | CAISEPMGRGRDYGYTF
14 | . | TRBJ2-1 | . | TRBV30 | TGTGCCTGGATGGAGGGTAGCTCCTACAATGAGCAGTTCTTC | CAWMEGSSYNEQFF
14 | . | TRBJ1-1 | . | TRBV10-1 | TGCGCCAGCAAAGGACGCCGGAGGTACACTGAAGCTTTCTTT | CASKGRRRYTEAFF
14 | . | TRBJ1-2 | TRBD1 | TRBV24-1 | TGTGCCACCGAGGGACAGGGGGCTAACTATGGCTACACCTTC | CATEGQGANYGYTF
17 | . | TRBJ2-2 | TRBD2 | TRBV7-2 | TGTGCCAGCAGCCTACACCGTAGCGGGGTTAACACCGGGGAGCTGTTTTTT | CASSLHRSGVNTGELFF
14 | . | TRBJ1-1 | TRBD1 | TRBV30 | TGTGCCTGGAGTACGGGACAGGGGAACACTGAAGCTTTCTTT | CAWSTGQGNTEAFF
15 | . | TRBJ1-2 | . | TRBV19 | TGTGCCAGTAGTTCTGCGAGGCGGTTCCACTATGGCTACACCTTC | CASSSARRFHYGYTF
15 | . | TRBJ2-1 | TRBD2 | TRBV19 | TGTGCCAGTAGTATTACGGGACTAGCGGGAGATGAGCAGTTCTTC | CASSITGLAGDEQFF
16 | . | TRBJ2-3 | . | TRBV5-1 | TGCGCCAGCAGCTCGGAGTGGGACTCAAACACAGATACGCAGTATTTT | CASSSEWDSNTDTQYF
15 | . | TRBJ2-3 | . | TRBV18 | TGTGCCAGCTCACCGGTAAACAGGGGCACAGATACGCAGTATTTT | CASSPVNRGTDTQYF
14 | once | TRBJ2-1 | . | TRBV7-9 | TGTGCCAGCAGCCCCCCCAGCTCCTACAATGAGCAGTTCTTC | CASSPPSSYNEQFF
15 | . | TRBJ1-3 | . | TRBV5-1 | TGCGCCAGCAGCTCGACAGGTTACTCTGGAAACACCATATATTTT | CASSSTGYSGNTIYF
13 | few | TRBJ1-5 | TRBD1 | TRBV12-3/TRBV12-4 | TGTGCCAGCAGTGCTCGACAGGGCCAGCCCCAGCATTTT | CASSARQGQPQHF
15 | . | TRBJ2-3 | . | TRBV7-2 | TGTGCCAGCAGCATAACCGGGACTAGCACAGATACGCAGTATTTT | CASSITGTSTDTQYF
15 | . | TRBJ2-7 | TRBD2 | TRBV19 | TGTGCCAGTAGTCCAAAAATAAGCGGGAGCTACGAGCAGTACTTC | CASSPKISGSYEQYF
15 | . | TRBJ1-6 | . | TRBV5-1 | TGCGCCAGCAGCTTGGCCAGCGCCTATAATTCACCCCTCCACTTT | CASSLASAYNSPLHF
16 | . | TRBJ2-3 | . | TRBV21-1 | TGTGCCAGCAGCAATCGGGTGAGATCTAGCACAGATACGCAGTATTTT | CASSNRVRSSTDTQYF
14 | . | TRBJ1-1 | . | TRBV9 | TGTGCCAGCAGCGTAATAGGGGCGCCCACTGAAGCTTTCTTT | CASSVIGAPTEAFF
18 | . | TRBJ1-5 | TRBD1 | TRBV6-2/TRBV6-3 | TGTGCCAGCAGTTACAAGTCGGCAGGGGGTTTGAGCGTACAGCCCCAGCATTTT | CASSYKSAGGLSVQPQHF
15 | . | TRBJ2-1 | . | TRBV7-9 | TGTGCCAGCAGCTTAAAGGTAACAGGGCTTCTAGAGCAGTTCTTC | CASSLKVTGLLEQFF
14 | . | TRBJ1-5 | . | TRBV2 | TGTGCCAGCAGTGAACAGATTAGCAATCAGCCCCAGCATTTT | CASSEQISNQPQHF
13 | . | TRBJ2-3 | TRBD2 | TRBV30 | TGTGCCTCCCCCAAGCGGGACACAGATACGCAGTATTTT | CASPKRDTDTQYF
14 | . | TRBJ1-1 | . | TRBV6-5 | TGTGCCAGCGCAGGATATCCAATGAACACTGAAGCTTTCTTT | CASAGYPMNTEAFF
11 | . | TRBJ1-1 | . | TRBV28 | TGTGCCAGCAGTTTGAGCGGGAGGGCTTTCTTT | CASSLSGRAFF
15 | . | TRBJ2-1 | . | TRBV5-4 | TGTGCCAGCTCGAGTATCTGGCAGAGCGACAATGAGCAGTTCTTC | CASSSIWQSDNEQFF
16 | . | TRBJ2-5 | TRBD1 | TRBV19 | TGTGCCAGTAGTCACAGGACAGGGCGTCTAAAAGAGACCCAGTACTTC | CASSHRTGRLKETQYF
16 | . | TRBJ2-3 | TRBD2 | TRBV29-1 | TGCAGCGCTGGACTAGCGGGAGGGCCGGGCACAGATACGCAGTATTTT | CSAGLAGGPGTDTQYF
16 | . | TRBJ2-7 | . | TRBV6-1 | TGTGCCAGCAGTGAAGCGCTTCCCACGTCGGGCTACGAGCAGTACTTC | CASSEALPTSGYEQYF
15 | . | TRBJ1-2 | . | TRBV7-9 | TGTGCCAGCAGCATGGGGAGGGTCCGCGACTATGGCTACACCTTC | CASSMGRVRDYGYTF
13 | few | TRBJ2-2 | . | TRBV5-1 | TGCGCCAGCAGCTACCAGGGTACCGGGGAGCTGTTTTTT | CASSYQGTGELFF
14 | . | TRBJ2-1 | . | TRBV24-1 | TGTGCCACCAGTGACCCGGGATTCTACAATGAGCAGTTCTTC | CATSDPGFYNEQFF
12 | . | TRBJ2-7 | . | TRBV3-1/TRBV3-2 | TGTGCCAGCAGCCAAGAGGGCAGGGCTCAGTACTTC | CASSQEGRAQYF
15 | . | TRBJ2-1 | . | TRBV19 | TGTGCCAGTAGCGAGAATCACCCCTCCTACAATGAGCAGTTCTTC | CASSENHPSYNEQFF
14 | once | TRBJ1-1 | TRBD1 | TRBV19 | TGTGCCAGTAGGGACCGGGACAGGGGGACTGAAGCTTTCTTT | CASRDRDRGTEAFF
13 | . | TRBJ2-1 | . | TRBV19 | TGTGCCAGTAGCCACAGGCGCCGGGATGAGCAGTTCTTC | CASSHRRRDEQFF
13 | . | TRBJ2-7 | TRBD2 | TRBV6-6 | TGTGCCAGCCATCCCGGGAGGGCCCACGAGCAGTACTTC | CASHPGRAHEQYF
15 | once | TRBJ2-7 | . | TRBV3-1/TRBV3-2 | TGTGCCAGCAGCACCTGGGGGGGCGACAACTACGAGCAGTACTTC | CASSTWGGDNYEQYF